This T cell receptor (beta chain) is drawn from a study of blood T cells in healthy people across ages. This clonotype has only a few counts. The germline CDR1 and CDR2 sequences are SGHAT and FQNNGV. Deletions cut 4 bases from V and 4 bases from J, with 14 bases between. The CDR3 runs 14 residues. Sample-barcoded 5' priming and a J-beta primer mix drove a second PCR of 7 to 11 cycles. Sequencing of every sample gave 2.5 million or more CDR3-containing paired-end reads. TCRdb itself ran the 5' RACE reads through MiXCR, one entry per CDR3 protein. This table has some 1.4 million distinct CDR3 sequences, roughly 45% appearing once.

The material sequenced was blood. This TCR was sampled from a woman between 18 and 30 years old in good health. J is TRBJ2-7 and V is TRBV11-2; D possibly corresponds to TRBD2 (6 bases). The CDR3 is CASSSRTISYEQYF. CDR3 sequence (DNA): TGTGCCAGCAGCTCCAGGACTATCTCATACGAGCAGTACTTC. Supplemented by reference TRBV11-2 and TRBJ2-7, the full variable domain reads EAGVAQSPRYKIIEKRQSVAFWCNPISGHATLYWYQQILGQGPKLLIQFQNNGVVDDSQLPKDRFSAERLKGVDSTLKIQPAKLEDSAVYLCASSSRTISYEQYFGPGTRLTVT.